A single sample is the source of the 3 T cell receptor beta chains below, sequenced in a study of control samples from healthy donors and cancer patients. Data came from immunoSEQ multiplex PCR; TCRdb stores just in-frame clones and leaves some out. This sample has tens of thousands of clones, with less than 85% found just once. Sequenced input: PBMCs. These TCRs come from a man between 65 and 79 years old with lung cancer.

V gene TRBV12-3 or TRBV12-4 combines with J gene TRBJ1-6, with D maybe TRBD1 (6 bases). V dropped 3 bases and J dropped 9 bases, with 9 bases sitting between them. CDR3 length equals 13 residues. CDR3 region: CASSFRGASPLHF. The CDR3 nucleotides are TGTGCCAGCAGTTTTAGGGGGGCTTCACCCCTCCACTTT.

V gene TRBV30 combines with J gene TRBJ2-1, with 9 bases matching TRBD2. Germline V gene data show CDR1 as GTSNPN and CDR2 as SVGIG (reference sequence). CDR3 length: 17 residues. J gave up 7 bases and V 1 base, and 14 bases lay outside the gene matches. CDR3 protein: CAWSAPLGAGGRNEQFF. CDR3 DNA sequence: TGTGCCTGGAGTGCCCCATTGGGGGCGGGGGGGCGAAATGAGCAGTTCTTC.

The rearrangement joins TRBV4-1 to TRBJ2-7, with 7 bases aligning to TRBD1. This CDR3 contains 15 residues. The germline V gene encodes CDR1 MGHRA and CDR2 YSYEKL. V gave up 0 bases and J gave up 5 bases; unmatched junction bases: 7. The CDR3 protein is CASSQERGGGNEQYF. DNA for the CDR3: TGCGCCAGCAGCCAAGAACGAGGGGGCGGAAACGAGCAGTACTTC.